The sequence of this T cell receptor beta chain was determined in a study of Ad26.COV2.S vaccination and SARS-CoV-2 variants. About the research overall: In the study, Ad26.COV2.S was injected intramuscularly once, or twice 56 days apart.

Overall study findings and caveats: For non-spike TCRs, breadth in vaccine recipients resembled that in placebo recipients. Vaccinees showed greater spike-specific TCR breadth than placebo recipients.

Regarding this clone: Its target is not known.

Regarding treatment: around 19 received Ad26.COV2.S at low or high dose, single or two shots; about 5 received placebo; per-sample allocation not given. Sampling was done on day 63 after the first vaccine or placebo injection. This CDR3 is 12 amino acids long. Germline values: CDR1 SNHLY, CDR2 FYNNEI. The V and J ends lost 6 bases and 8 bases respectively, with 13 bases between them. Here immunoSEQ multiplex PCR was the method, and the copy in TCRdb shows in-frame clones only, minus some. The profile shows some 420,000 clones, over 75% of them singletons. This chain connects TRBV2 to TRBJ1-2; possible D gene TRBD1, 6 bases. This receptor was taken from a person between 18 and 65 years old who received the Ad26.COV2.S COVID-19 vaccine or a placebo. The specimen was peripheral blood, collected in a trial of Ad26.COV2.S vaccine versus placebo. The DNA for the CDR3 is TGTGCCAGCAGATCAGGGGTGGGCGGCTACACCTTC. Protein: CASRSGVGGYTF.